These 27 T cell receptor beta chains were sequenced from one sample in a study of blood T cell repertoires in COVID-19. Repertoires were generated with immunoSEQ multiplex PCR, while TCRdb's copy carries only in-frame clones and drops some. The sample holds 25,000 to 35,000 clones, approximately 80% seen once. Specimen: peripheral blood. Source of these receptors: a man in his 70s with active COVID-19.

V usage is TRBV11-2 and J usage is TRBJ2-5; TRBD1 aligns across 9 bases. CDR1 and CDR2 (germline): SGHAT, FQNNGV. The V segment lost 5 bases and the J segment 6 bases; nucleotides outside the gene matches: 10. This CDR3 region has 15 residues. The CDR3 DNA follows: TGTGCCAGCAGCGTGGGACAGGGAAGCGTAAAGACCCAGTACTTC. Translated: CASSVGQGSVKTQYF.

The rearrangement uses TRBV2 and TRBJ2-3; the D gene is possibly TRBD2 (5 bases). V was clipped by 6 bases and J by 4 bases, with 8 bases between them. Germline V gene data show CDR1 as SNHLY and CDR2 as FYNNEI. This CDR3 region has 12 residues. CDR3 DNA sequence: TGTGCCAGCAGGGAGAGGGCAGATACGCAGTATTTT. It encodes CASRERADTQYF.

This clone was observed once. The CDR3 sequence is CASSLGIARDTQYF. The CDR3 DNA reads as TGTGCCAGCAGCTTGGGGATAGCGCGGGATACGCAGTATTTT. The chain combines TRBV5-4 with TRBJ2-3, with D possibly being TRBD2 (5 bases). The CDR3 has 14 residues. V gave up 0 bases and J gave up 6 bases, with 11 bases separating them. Looked up from germline, CDR1 is SGHNT and CDR2 is YYREEE (reference sequence).

V usage is TRBV10-3 and J usage is TRBJ1-1; D gene unclear. The germline gives CDR1 ENHRY, CDR2 SYGVKD. Deletions cut 5 bases from V and 5 bases from J, with 9 bases between. The CDR3 has 12 residues. CDR3 nucleotide sequence: TGTGCCATCAGTCCGGGGAGGACTGAAGCTTTCTTT. Its protein product is CAISPGRTEAFF.

The gene calls are TRBV6-5 and TRBJ2-7; perhaps TRBD2 as D (5 bases). The CDR3 length is 15 residues. Germline V gene sequence: CDR1 MNHEY, CDR2 SVGAGI. V lost 2 bases and J 4 bases, leaving 15 bases between the germline ends. CDR3 DNA: TGTGCCAGCAGTTACGGTGCGGGCGGGCAATACGAGCAGTACTTC. It translates to CASSYGAGGQYEQYF.

The chain combines TRBV2 with TRBJ2-5; tentatively, D is TRBD1 (5 bases). V lost 1 base, J lost 6 bases, and 12 bases lay in between. Germline V lookup: CDR1 SNHLY, CDR2 FYNNEI. This CDR3 contains 14 residues. The CDR3 DNA sequence: TGTGCCAGCAGTGAAGGGACAAATGAAAAGACCCAGTACTTC. It specifies CASSEGTNEKTQYF.

The chain links TRBV5-4 to TRBJ2-1; D possibly corresponds to TRBD1 (5 bases). This CDR3 spans 15 amino acids. In germline, CDR1 is SGHNT, CDR2 YYREEE (reference sequence). V lost 4 bases and J lost 0, with 11 bases in between. The CDR3 region has the DNA TGTGCCAGCAGCCGGTGGGGCAGCTCCTACAATGAGCAGTTCTTC. Its translation: CASSRWGSSYNEQFF. The variable domain in full, completed from reference TRBV5-4 and TRBJ2-1, reads ETGVTQSPTHLIKTRGQQVTLRCSSQSGHNTVSWYQQALGQGPQFIFQYYREEENGRGNFPPRFSGLQFPNYSSELNVNALELDDSALYLCASSRWGSSYNEQFFGPGTRLTVL.

The CDR3 protein is CASSGTSGNFRYNEQFF. The CDR3 bases are TGTGCCAGCAGCGGGACTAGCGGGAATTTCAGATACAATGAGCAGTTCTTC. The J gene is TRBJ2-1, the V gene TRBV5-5, with 13 bases matching TRBD2. With 4 bases clipped from V and 4 bases from J, the junction kept 8 bases outside the gene matches. The CDR3 contains 17 residues. CDR1 and CDR2 (germline): SGHKS, YYEKEE (reference sequence). Using reference TRBV5-5 and TRBJ2-1 for the parts outside the CDR3, the full variable domain is DAGVTQSPTHLIKTRGQQVTLRCSPISGHKSVSWYQQVLGQGPQFIFQYYEKEERGRGNFPDRFSARQFPNYSSELNVNALLLGDSALYLCASSGTSGNFRYNEQFFGPGTRLTVL.

The chain employs TRBV3-1 (or the pseudogene TRBV3-2) and TRBJ2-3; 8 nucleotides line up with TRBD1. The CDR3 is made up of 15 amino acids. The germline CDR1 and CDR2 sequences are LGHDT and YNNKEL (reference sequence). The V segment lost 4 bases and the J segment 3 bases; nucleotides outside the gene matches: 6. CDR3 sequence: CASSPYTGGTDTQYF. The CDR3 DNA reads as TGTGCCAGCAGCCCATATACAGGGGGGACAGATACGCAGTATTTT.

The V gene is TRBV19, the J gene TRBJ2-3; TRBD2 aligns across 12 bases. The CDR3 is made up of 15 amino acids. Unmatched junction bases numbered 9, after V lost 8 bases and J lost 6 bases. Germline values: CDR1 LNHDA, CDR2 SQIVND (reference sequence). CDR3 DNA: TGTGCCAGTGGCCGACTAGCGGGAGCGAGGGATACGCAGTATTTT. This encodes CASGRLAGARDTQYF.

This chain joins TRBV5-8 and TRBJ2-3; 7 bases align to TRBD1. Trimming cost V 4 bases and J 2 bases; bases outside gene matches: 10. Germline CDR1 and CDR2: SGHTS and YDEGEE. CDR3 length equals 16 residues. This CDR3 reads CASSRGQRSLTDTQYF. CDR3 in DNA: TGTGCCAGCAGCCGGGGACAGCGGAGTCTCACAGATACGCAGTATTTT.

This sequence joins TRBV21-1 and TRBJ2-1; no DNA check was done on the table's D call, TRBD2. TRBV21-1 is annotated as a pseudogene. This CDR3 spans 15 amino acids. The DNA for the CDR3 is TGTGCCAGCCCATATGGGCTAGCGGACTACAATGAGCAGTTCTTC. This encodes CASPYGLADYNEQFF.

The J gene is TRBJ1-4, the V gene TRBV5-5; D unclear. Per germline, CDR1 SGHKS and CDR2 YYEKEE (reference sequence). The CDR3 runs 14 residues. The V end lost 0 bases, the J end lost 8 bases, and 11 bases lay between the germline ends. The CDR3 DNA reads as TGTGCCAGCAGCTTGGACGGGTTTCGGGAAAAACTGTTTTTT. The encoded protein is CASSLDGFREKLFF.

V and J are TRBV27 and TRBJ2-5, with 7 bases identical to TRBD2. The CDR3 consists of 14 residues. The V segment lost 8 bases and the J segment 7 bases; nucleotides outside the gene matches: 13. The V gene's germline CDR1 is MNHEY and CDR2 SMNVEV (reference sequence). CDR3 loop: CASGGSGRGGTQYF. The CDR3, as DNA: TGTGCCAGCGGAGGTAGCGGGCGGGGCGGGACCCAGTACTTC.

This sequence joins TRBV5-4 and TRBJ2-3, with 13 bases fitting TRBD2. The CDR3 has 16 residues. Germline lookup yields CDR1 SGHNT and CDR2 YYREEE (reference sequence). Trimming took 4 bases from V and 4 from J; bases not matched to a gene: 6. The CDR3, as DNA: TGTGCCAGCAGCCCTACTAGCGGGGGGGGCGCAGATACGCAGTATTTT. This translates into CASSPTSGGGADTQYF.

CDR3 bases: TGTGCCAGCAGCAAACAAATCGGACAGGGGGCCATTGAAAAACTGTTTTTT. It encodes CASSKQIGQGAIEKLFF. This chain connects TRBV9 to TRBJ1-4; 11 positions agree with TRBD1. V lost 4 bases to trimming and J lost 7 bases; unmatched junction nucleotides: 12. Germline CDR1 and CDR2: SGDLS and YYNGEE. The CDR3 has 17 amino acids.

CDR3 in amino acids: CASSPRQDTEAFF. The CDR3, as DNA: TGTGCCAGCTCACCACGACAGGACACTGAAGCTTTCTTT. The chain is built from TRBV18 and TRBJ1-1, with D perhaps TRBD1 (6 bases). Trimming took off 1 base at V and 3 bases at J, with 6 bases between the two ends. Germline CDR1 reads KGHSH; CDR2 reads LQKENI. CDR3 size: 13 residues.

V usage is TRBV5-1 and J usage is TRBJ2-3; maybe TRBD1 (5 bases). Between the trimmed V and J ends, which lost 4 bases and 1 base, there was a span of 7 bases. Germline assignment: CDR1 SGHRS and CDR2 YFSETQ. The CDR3 consists of 13 residues. The CDR3 DNA is TGCGCCAGCAGCCAGGGCGGCACAGATACGCAGTATTTT. It codes for CASSQGGTDTQYF.

This chain links TRBV7-9 with TRBJ2-1; 8 bases fit TRBD2. The CDR3 loop spans 16 amino acids. The J segment lost 2 bases and the V segment lost 1 base, leaving 4 bases of the junction unmatched. Per the germline V gene, CDR1 is SEHNR and CDR2 is FQNEAQ (reference sequence). CDR3 in amino acids: CASSLGGGGPYNEQFF. The CDR3 DNA reads TGTGCCAGCAGCTTAGGTGGCGGGGGGCCCTACAATGAGCAGTTCTTC.

This chain links TRBV29-1 with TRBJ2-3, with 8 bases fitting TRBD1. Germline V gene lookup returns CDR1 SQVTM and CDR2 ANQGSEA. V shed 5 bases and J 1 base; nucleotides not matched to a gene: 5. The CDR3 has 14 residues. This chain's CDR3 is CSVPGGVGTDTQYF. The CDR3, as DNA: TGCAGCGTTCCAGGGGGCGTAGGCACAGATACGCAGTATTTT.

This clone came up once. The chain joins TRBV24-1 to TRBJ2-3; TRBD1 is a possible D gene (5 bases). Germline values: CDR1 KGHDR, CDR2 SFDVKD. The ends were cut back, 4 bases at V and 1 base at J, with 14 bases in the middle. This CDR3 comprises 16 residues. The CDR3 nucleotides read TGTGCCACCAGTGACGCCCAGGGTATCGGCACAGATACGCAGTATTTT. The encoded protein is CATSDAQGIGTDTQYF.

The gene calls are TRBV5-1 and TRBJ2-5, with D perhaps TRBD2 (6 bases). This CDR3 contains 14 residues. Germline CDR1 is SGHRS and CDR2 is YFSETQ. Trimming removed 0 bases at V and 5 bases at J, with 11 bases between. CDR3 residues: CASSLAAGRETQYF. The CDR3 DNA reads as TGCGCCAGCAGCTTGGCCGCGGGACGCGAGACCCAGTACTTC. Full variable domain (rest looked up from reference TRBV5-1 and TRBJ2-5): KAGVTQTPRYLIKTRGQQVTLSCSPISGHRSVSWYQQTPGQGLQFLFEYFSETQRNKGNFPGRFSGRQFSNSRSEMNVSTLELGDSALYLCASSLAAGRETQYFGPGTRLLVL.

CDR3 DNA: TGCGCCAGCAGCTTGTGGACAGGGGGCAACAATGAGCAGTTCTTC. This sequence encodes CASSLWTGGNNEQFF. The chain combines TRBV5-1 with TRBJ2-1; 11 nucleotides agree with TRBD1. The trim removed 1 base at V and 5 bases at J, leaving 2 bases unmatched. The CDR3 totals 15 residues. The germline V gene has CDR1 SGHRS and CDR2 YFSETQ.

This clone was seen only a few times. The chain recombines TRBV19 with TRBJ1-2, with D perhaps matching TRBD1 (6 bases). Trimming took 5 bases from V and 7 from J, leaving 17 bases between them. CDR1 and CDR2 (germline): LNHDA, SQIVND (reference sequence). This CDR3 comprises 14 residues. This CDR3 is CASSPGWQGFGYTF. The CDR3 DNA sequence: TGTGCCAGTAGTCCCGGTTGGCAGGGGTTTGGCTACACCTTC.

V and J are TRBV2 and TRBJ1-1; D possibly corresponds to TRBD1 (5 bases). The CDR3 runs to 12 residues. Germline V gene data show CDR1 as SNHLY and CDR2 as FYNNEI. V shed 4 bases and J shed 10 bases, with 13 bases lying between them. Written as DNA, the CDR3 is TGTGCCAGCAGTGTTTCGGGGGGTGGAGCTTTCTTT. This gives the protein CASSVSGGGAFF.

The V call is TRBV18, the J call TRBJ2-7; 10 bases are a match to TRBD1. This CDR3 has 17 residues. V trimming: 3 bases; J trimming: 2 bases; junction bases outside the gene matches: 10. Germline CDR1 reads KGHSH; CDR2 reads LQKENI. The CDR3 DNA reads TGTGCCAGCTCACCCGGAGTCAGGGACAGGGGAACCTACGAGCAGTACTTC. It translates to CASSPGVRDRGTYEQYF.

The chain joins TRBV11-2 to TRBJ2-6; 8 bases align to TRBD1. The CDR3 runs 15 residues. The trim removed 5 bases at V and 4 bases at J, leaving 4 bases unmatched. The germline CDR1 and CDR2 sequences are SGHAT and FQNNGV. CDR3 DNA sequence: TGTGCCAGCAGCCGGACAGGGTGGGGGGCCAACGTCCTGACTTTC. Translation gives CASSRTGWGANVLTF. Filled out from reference TRBV11-2 and TRBJ2-6, the complete variable domain reads EAGVAQSPRYKIIEKRQSVAFWCNPISGHATLYWYQQILGQGPKLLIQFQNNGVVDDSQLPKDRFSAERLKGVDSTLKIQPAKLEDSAVYLCASSRTGWGANVLTFGAGSRLTVL.